This TCR beta chain was obtained from a study of T-cell memory formation after mild COVID-19. Notes on the study in general: Contracting clones, day 15 to 85, had balanced CD4/CD8, and later expanders favored CD4+. There were some responding clones in pre-infection memory, which suggested that cross-reactive memory had joined. For contracting clones, CD4+ ones sat mainly in CM and EM, CD8+ in EMRA.

Germline loops: CDR1 MGHRA, CDR2 YSYEKL. Trimming removed 5 bases from V and 8 bases from J, with 21 bases in between. The CDR3 contains 15 residues. With regard to this clonotype: The target antigen is unknown.

UMIs and sample barcodes were carried by the TCR alpha and TCR beta cDNA libraries that 5'RACE produced using constant-segment primers. TCRdb used MiXCR to reprocess the 5' RACE reads, holding one entry per CDR3 protein. The table records approximately 150,000 distinct CDR3 sequences, roughly a fifth of them present only once. The chain recombines TRBV4-1 with TRBJ1-1, with a weak D call TRBD1 (6 bases). The material sequenced was PBMCs or a T cell subset sorted from them (not recorded which). This sequence originates from an adult woman who had mild COVID-19 (a few samples of this study predate the infection). Cell type and time point are not known. CDR3 protein: CASSDPAGHRREAFF. In DNA, the CDR3 is TGCGCCAGCAGCGATCCTGCGGGACACAGGAGAGAAGCTTTCTTT.